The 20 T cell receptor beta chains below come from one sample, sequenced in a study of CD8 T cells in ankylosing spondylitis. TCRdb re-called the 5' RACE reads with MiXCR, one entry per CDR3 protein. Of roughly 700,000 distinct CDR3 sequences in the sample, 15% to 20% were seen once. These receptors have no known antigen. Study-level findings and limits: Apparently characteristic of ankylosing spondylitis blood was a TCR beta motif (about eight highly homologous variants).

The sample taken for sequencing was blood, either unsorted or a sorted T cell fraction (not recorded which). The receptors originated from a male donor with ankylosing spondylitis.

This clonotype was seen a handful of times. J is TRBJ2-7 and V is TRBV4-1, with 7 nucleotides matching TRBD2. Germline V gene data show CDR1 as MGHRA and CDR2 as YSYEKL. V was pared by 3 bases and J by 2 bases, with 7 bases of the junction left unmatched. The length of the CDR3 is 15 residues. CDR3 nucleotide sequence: TGCGCCAGCAGCCAGGGGGAGGGAACAACCTACGAGCAGTACTTC. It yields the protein CASSQGEGTTYEQYF.

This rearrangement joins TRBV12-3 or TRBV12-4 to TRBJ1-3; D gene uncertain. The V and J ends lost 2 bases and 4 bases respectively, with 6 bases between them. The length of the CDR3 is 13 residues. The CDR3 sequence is CASSLFDGNTIYF. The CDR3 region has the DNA TGTGCCAGCAGTTTATTTGACGGAAACACCATATATTTT.

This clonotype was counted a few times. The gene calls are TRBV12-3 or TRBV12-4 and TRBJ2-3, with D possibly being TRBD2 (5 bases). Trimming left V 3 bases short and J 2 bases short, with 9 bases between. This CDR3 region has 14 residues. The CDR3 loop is CASSFEGSTDTQYF. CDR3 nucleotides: TGTGCCAGCAGTTTCGAGGGCTCCACAGATACGCAGTATTTT.

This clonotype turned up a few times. The CDR3, as DNA: TGTGCCAGCAGCCAGCATGGGAGCGGGAGTCTTTCTAGCACAGATACGCAGTATTTT. This translates into CASSQHGSGSLSSTDTQYF. The rearrangement links TRBV9 to TRBJ2-3, with 8 bases fitting TRBD2. Germline CDR1 and CDR2: SGDLS and YYNGEE. This CDR3 is built from 19 residues. V trimming: 4 bases; J trimming: 0 bases; junction bases outside the gene matches: 16. The full variable domain, its missing parts supplied by reference TRBV9 and TRBJ2-3, is DSGVTQTPKHLITATGQRVTLRCSPRSGDLSVYWYQQSLDQGLQFLIQYYNGEERAKGNILERFSAQQFPDLHSELNLSSLELGDSALYFCASSQHGSGSLSSTDTQYFGPGTRLTVL.

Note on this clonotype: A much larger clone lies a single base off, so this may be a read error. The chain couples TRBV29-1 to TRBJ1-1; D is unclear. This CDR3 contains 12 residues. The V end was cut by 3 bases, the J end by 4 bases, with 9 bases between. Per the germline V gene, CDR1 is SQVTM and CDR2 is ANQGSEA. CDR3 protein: CSVEEEATEAFF. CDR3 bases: TGCAGCGTTGAGGAGGAGGCCACTGAAGCTTTCTTT.

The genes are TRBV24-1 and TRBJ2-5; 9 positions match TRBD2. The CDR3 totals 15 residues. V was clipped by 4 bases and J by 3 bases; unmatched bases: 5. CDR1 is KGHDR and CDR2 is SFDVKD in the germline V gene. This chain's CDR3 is CATSDSGLAEETQYF. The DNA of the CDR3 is TGTGCCACCAGTGACTCGGGACTAGCAGAAGAGACCCAGTACTTC.

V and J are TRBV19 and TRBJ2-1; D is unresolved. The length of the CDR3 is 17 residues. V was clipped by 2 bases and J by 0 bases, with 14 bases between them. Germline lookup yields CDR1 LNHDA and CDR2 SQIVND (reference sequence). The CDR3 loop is CASSIRPLESSYNEQFF. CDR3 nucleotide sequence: TGTGCCAGTAGTATACGGCCGCTCGAGAGCTCCTACAATGAGCAGTTCTTC. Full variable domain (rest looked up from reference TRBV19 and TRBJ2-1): DGGITQSPKYLFRKEGQNVTLSCEQNLNHDAMYWYRQDPGQGLRLIYYSQIVNDFQKGDIAEGYSVSREKKESFPLTVTSAQKNPTAFYLCASSIRPLESSYNEQFFGPGTRLTVL.

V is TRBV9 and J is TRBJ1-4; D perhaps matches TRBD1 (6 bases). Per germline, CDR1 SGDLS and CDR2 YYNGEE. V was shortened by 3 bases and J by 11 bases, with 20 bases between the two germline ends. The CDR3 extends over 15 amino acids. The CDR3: CASSGDGTLRAKLFF. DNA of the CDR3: TGTGCCAGCAGCGGAGACGGGACATTAAGGGCTAAACTGTTTTTT. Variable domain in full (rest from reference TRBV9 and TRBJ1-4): DSGVTQTPKHLITATGQRVTLRCSPRSGDLSVYWYQQSLDQGLQFLIQYYNGEERAKGNILERFSAQQFPDLHSELNLSSLELGDSALYFCASSGDGTLRAKLFFGSGTQLSVL.

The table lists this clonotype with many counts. The CDR3 protein is CASSFRQGARTEAFF. The DNA of the CDR3 is TGTGCCAGCAGTTTTCGGCAGGGCGCGAGAACTGAAGCTTTCTTT. The chain carries TRBV12-3 or TRBV12-4 and TRBJ1-1, with a weak D call TRBD1 (5 bases). V was pared by 3 bases and J by 5 bases, with 16 bases between. The CDR3 has 15 amino acids.

In nucleotides, the CDR3 is TGTGCCAGCAGCTGGACAGGACTTGGTTTGGATGAGCAGTTCTTC. Its protein product is CASSWTGLGLDEQFF. J is TRBJ2-1 and V is TRBV7-9, with 7 bases fitting TRBD1. The CDR3 runs to 15 residues. Germline values: CDR1 SEHNR, CDR2 FQNEAQ (reference sequence). The V segment lost 4 bases and the J segment 8 bases; nucleotides outside the gene matches: 11.

CDR3 loop: CASSLESSSPLHF. CDR3 in DNA: TGCGCCAGCAGCTTGGAATCGAGTTCACCCCTCCACTTT. The chain uses TRBV5-1 and TRBJ1-6, with D unclear. V dropped 0 bases and J dropped 9 bases, with 7 bases sitting between them. The CDR3 has 13 residues. The germline V gene encodes CDR1 SGHRS and CDR2 YFSETQ.

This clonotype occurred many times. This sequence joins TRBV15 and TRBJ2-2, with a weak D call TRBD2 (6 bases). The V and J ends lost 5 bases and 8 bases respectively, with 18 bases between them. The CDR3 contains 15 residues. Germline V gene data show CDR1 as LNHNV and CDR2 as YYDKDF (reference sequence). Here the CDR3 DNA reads TGTGCCACCAGCGCCCTGGAGGGCAAGCGAGGGGAGCTGTTTTTT. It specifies CATSALEGKRGELFF.

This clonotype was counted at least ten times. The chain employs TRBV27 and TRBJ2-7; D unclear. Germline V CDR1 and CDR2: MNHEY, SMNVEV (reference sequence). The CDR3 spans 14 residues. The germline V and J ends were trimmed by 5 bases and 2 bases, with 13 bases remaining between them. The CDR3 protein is CASSTISGTYEQYF. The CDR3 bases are TGTGCCAGCAGTACGATCAGTGGCACCTACGAGCAGTACTTC.

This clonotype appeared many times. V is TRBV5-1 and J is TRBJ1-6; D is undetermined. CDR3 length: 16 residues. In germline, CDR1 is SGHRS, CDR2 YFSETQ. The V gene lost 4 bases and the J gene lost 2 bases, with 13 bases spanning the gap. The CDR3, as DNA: TGCGCCAGCAGCCCGACCTATGGGGCCTATAATTCACCCCTCCACTTT. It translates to CASSPTYGAYNSPLHF.

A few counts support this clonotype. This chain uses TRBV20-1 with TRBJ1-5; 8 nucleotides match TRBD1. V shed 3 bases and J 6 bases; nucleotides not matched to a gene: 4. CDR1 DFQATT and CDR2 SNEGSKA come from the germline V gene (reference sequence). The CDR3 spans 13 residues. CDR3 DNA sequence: TGCAGTGCTAGGACAGGGGCAGGTCAGCCCCAGCATTTT. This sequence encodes CSARTGAGQPQHF.

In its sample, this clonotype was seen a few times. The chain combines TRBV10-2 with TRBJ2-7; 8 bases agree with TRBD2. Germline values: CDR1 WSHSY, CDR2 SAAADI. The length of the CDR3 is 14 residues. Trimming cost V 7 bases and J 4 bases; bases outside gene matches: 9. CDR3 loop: CASMISGGPYEQYF. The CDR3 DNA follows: TGCGCCAGCATGATCAGCGGGGGCCCTTACGAGCAGTACTTC.

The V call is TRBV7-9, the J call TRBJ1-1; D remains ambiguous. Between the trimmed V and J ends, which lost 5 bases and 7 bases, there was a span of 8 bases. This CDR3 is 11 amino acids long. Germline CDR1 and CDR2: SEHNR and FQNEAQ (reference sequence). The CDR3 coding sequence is TGTGCCAGCAGCGAGAGAGATGAAGCTTTCTTT. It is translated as CASSERDEAFF.

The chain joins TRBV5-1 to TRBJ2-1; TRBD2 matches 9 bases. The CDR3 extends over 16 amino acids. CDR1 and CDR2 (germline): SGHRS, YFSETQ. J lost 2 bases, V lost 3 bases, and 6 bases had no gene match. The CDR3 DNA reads TGCGCCAGCAGCTGGACTAGCGCCCATCCCTACAATGAGCAGTTCTTC. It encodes CASSWTSAHPYNEQFF.

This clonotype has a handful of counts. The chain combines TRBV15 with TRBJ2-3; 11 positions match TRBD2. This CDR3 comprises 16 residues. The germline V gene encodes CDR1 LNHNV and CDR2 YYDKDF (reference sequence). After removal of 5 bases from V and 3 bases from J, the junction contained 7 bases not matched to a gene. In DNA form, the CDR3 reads TGTGCCACCAGCGGCCGAACTAGCGGGGGAACAGATACGCAGTATTTT. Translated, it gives CATSGRTSGGTDTQYF.

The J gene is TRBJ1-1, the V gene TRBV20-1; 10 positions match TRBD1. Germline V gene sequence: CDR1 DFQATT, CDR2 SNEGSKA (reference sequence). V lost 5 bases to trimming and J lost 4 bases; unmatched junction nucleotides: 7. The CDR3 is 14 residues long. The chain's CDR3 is CSAHRGDRGTEAFF. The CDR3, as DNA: TGCAGTGCTCACCGGGGGGACAGGGGCACTGAAGCTTTCTTT.